The entry that follows covers one T cell receptor beta chain sequence. Antigen specificity is unknown. The data were obtained in a study of T cells after yellow fever vaccination. Study-level findings and limits: Peak timing came faster in the weaker secondary response, day 5 versus 15.

Conversion of TCR transcripts into cDNA relied on 5'RACE template switching, which added a universal primer site and UMIs. TCRdb processed the 5' RACE reads anew with MiXCR; each CDR3 protein has one entry. The table has 180,000 or so distinct CDR3 sequences, about 10% seen once. CDR1 and CDR2 from the germline V gene are SEHNR and FQNEAQ (reference sequence). The CDR3 is made up of 17 amino acids. V dropped 3 bases and J dropped 2; count of bases not matched to a gene: 10. This specimen consisted of CD8+ T cells sorted from PBMCs, obtained 15 days after the yellow fever booster vaccination. This chain uses TRBV7-9 with TRBJ2-3; 8 bases match TRBD2. The sequence was obtained from a man between 18 and 35 years old who received the YFV17D yellow fever vaccine. The DNA for the CDR3 is TGTGCCAGCAGCTTCCCCGGGACTAGTCCCACCACAGATACGCAGTATTTT. Encoded protein: CASSFPGTSPTTDTQYF.